Shown below are 22 T cell receptor beta chains from a single sample sequenced in a study of identical twins. MiXCR, run by TCRdb on the 5' RACE reads, gives a single entry per CDR3 protein. The sample carries about 690,000 distinct CDR3 sequences, roughly 20% recorded once. The sample also formed part of further work on T cells expressing NK-cell markers.

Sequenced sample: PBMCs. Receptors originate from a young woman in good health.

A remark on this clonotype: The junction shows a germline mismatch at one end, possibly a read error. This sequence joins TRBV5-6 and TRBJ2-7; possible D gene TRBD1, 5 bases. This CDR3 is built from 13 residues. Germline lookup yields CDR1 SGHDT and CDR2 YYEEEE. For the CDR3, the DNA is TGTGTCAGCAGCTCATTGGGGCCTGGCGAGCAGTACTTC. Protein product: CVSSSLGPGEQYF.

J is TRBJ2-7 and V is TRBV10-3; 9 positions match TRBD2. V was pared by 6 bases and J by 0 bases, with 3 bases of the junction left unmatched. This CDR3 is built from 14 residues. Germline V gene sequence: CDR1 ENHRY, CDR2 SYGVKD. CDR3 DNA sequence: TGTGCCATCAGCGTAGCGGGGGCCTCCTACGAGCAGTACTTC. Protein sequence: CAISVAGASYEQYF.

In this sample, this clonotype turned up a few times. J is TRBJ2-1 and V is TRBV20-1; maybe TRBD2 (6 bases). Germline CDR1 DFQATT, CDR2 SNEGSKA (reference sequence). CDR3 length equals 15 residues. The ends were cut back, 3 bases at V and 6 bases at J, with 18 bases in the middle. The CDR3 coding sequence is TGCAGTGCTAGGAGGGAGGAGGTTTCACCCAATGAGCAGTTCTTC. Amino acids: CSARREEVSPNEQFF.

This clonotype was found a few times. The chain carries TRBV6-5 and TRBJ1-5; D is possibly TRBD1 (5 bases). The V end was cut by 0 bases, the J end by 3 bases, with 9 bases between. Germline CDR1 MNHEY, CDR2 SVGAGI. CDR3 length: 15 amino acids. CDR3 coding DNA: TGTGCCAGCAGTTACTCGAGGGGTAACAATCAGCCCCAGCATTTT. As protein: CASSYSRGNNQPQHF.

The V call is TRBV3-1, the J call TRBJ1-2; 7 nucleotides line up with TRBD1. CDR3 length equals 14 residues. J was trimmed by 8 bases and V by 6 bases; bases with no gene match: 12. Germline V lookup: CDR1 LGHDT, CDR2 YNNKEL (reference sequence). The CDR3 sequence: CASSHTGTAPGYTF. CDR3 bases: TGTGCCAGCAGTCACACTGGGACAGCTCCGGGCTACACCTTC.

The V call is TRBV5-8, the J call TRBJ2-5; the D is unclear. The CDR3 extends over 13 amino acids. Trimming took 4 bases from V and 4 from J, leaving 11 bases between them. In germline, CDR1 is SGHTS, CDR2 YDEGEE. CDR3 DNA sequence: TGTGCCAGCAGCCGGCCTCAGGCAGAGACCCAGTACTTC. Its translation is CASSRPQAETQYF.

This clonotype was detected only a few times. The V and J genes are TRBV10-3 and TRBJ1-6; no definite D call. CDR3 length equals 13 residues. Germline V gene data show CDR1 as ENHRY and CDR2 as SYGVKD. V gave up 7 bases and J gave up 8 bases, with 12 bases separating them. The CDR3 coding sequence is TGTGCCATCACCCGGGGAGAGGATTCACCCCTCCACTTT. This encodes CAITRGEDSPLHF.

Many counts were recorded for this clonotype. This chain connects TRBV12-3 or TRBV12-4 to TRBJ2-3; a possible D gene is TRBD2 (5 bases). Trimming removed 4 bases at V and 0 bases at J, with 11 bases between. The CDR3 covers 15 residues. CDR3: CASSYGVSSTDTQYF. The CDR3 nucleotides are TGTGCCAGCAGTTACGGGGTTTCTAGCACAGATACGCAGTATTTT.

This clonotype was observed a few times. The chain combines TRBV12-3 or TRBV12-4 with TRBJ1-3, with D possibly TRBD1 on 6 matching bases. The V gene lost 6 bases and the J gene lost 1 base, with 10 bases spanning the gap. The CDR3 is 14 residues long. In DNA, the CDR3 is TGTGCCAGCAGGGTCACAGGGTCTGGAAACACCATATATTTT. Translation gives CASRVTGSGNTIYF.

J is TRBJ1-1 and V is TRBV5-1, with unresolved D. With 4 bases removed from V and 6 bases from J, the gap between germline ends came to 10 bases. This CDR3 spans 12 amino acids. CDR1 and CDR2 from the germline V gene are SGHRS and YFSETQ. This CDR3 is CASSGGYPEAFF. DNA for the CDR3: TGCGCCAGCAGCGGAGGGTATCCTGAAGCTTTCTTT.

V is TRBV20-1 and J is TRBJ2-5; D is possibly TRBD2 (5 bases). The CDR3 extends over 15 amino acids. Germline CDR1 is DFQATT and CDR2 is SNEGSKA (reference sequence). Trimming removed 1 base from V and 1 base from J, with 13 bases in between. The CDR3 reads CSARVPGGFQETQYF. The CDR3 region has the DNA TGCAGTGCTAGAGTTCCCGGCGGGTTCCAAGAGACCCAGTACTTC.

This clonotype was observed a handful of times. This chain joins TRBV10-3 and TRBJ2-1, with 8 bases identical to TRBD1. The CDR3 consists of 14 residues. V dropped 6 bases and J dropped 7; count of bases not matched to a gene: 8. The V gene's germline CDR1 is ENHRY and CDR2 SYGVKD. CDR3: CAIRLTGEVNEQFF. The CDR3 nucleotides are TGTGCCATCAGACTGACAGGGGAGGTTAATGAGCAGTTCTTC.

The table lists this clonotype with many counts. The chain recombines TRBV12-3 or TRBV12-4 with TRBJ2-5; D remains unclear. Trimming cost V 6 bases and J 4 bases, with 9 bases left between them. The CDR3 consists of 12 residues. In DNA form, the CDR3 reads TGTGCCAGCAGCCGAAACCCAGAGACCCAGTACTTC. Encoded protein: CASSRNPETQYF.

This clonotype was seen more than once but under ten times. The chain has TRBV10-3 and TRBJ2-3, with D perhaps being TRBD1 or TRBD2 (5 bases each). Germline CDR1 is ENHRY and CDR2 is SYGVKD. The CDR3 totals 14 residues. The germline V and J ends were trimmed by 8 bases and 2 bases, with 14 bases remaining between them. CDR3 amino acids: CAIFKGTNTDTQYF. The CDR3 DNA reads TGTGCCATCTTTAAGGGGACGAACACAGATACGCAGTATTTT.

The chain joins TRBV12-3 or TRBV12-4 to TRBJ2-2; TRBD1 might be the D (7 bases). V lost 8 bases and J 7 bases, leaving 17 bases between the germline ends. The CDR3 extends over 14 amino acids. In DNA form, the CDR3 reads TGTGCCAGCGAGGAGGGGGCCCTTCGCGGGGAGCTGTTTTTT. Residues: CASEEGALRGELFF.

Only one count was recorded for this clonotype. The CDR3: CASRDPNEETQYF. The CDR3 DNA reads as TGTGCCAGCAGGGACCCGAATGAAGAGACCCAGTACTTC. V is TRBV6-2 or TRBV6-3 and J is TRBJ2-5; no clear D gene. The CDR3 has 13 residues. The germline CDR1 and CDR2 sequences are MNHEY and SVGEGT. Trimming stripped 6 bases from V and 3 bases from J, with 11 bases between.

The chain has TRBV7-2 and TRBJ2-7, with 11 bases identical to TRBD2. The CDR3 contains 16 residues. Germline V CDR1 and CDR2: SGHTA, FQGNSA. The V segment lost 7 bases and the J segment 2 bases; nucleotides outside the gene matches: 10. The CDR3 sequence: CASTLRTSGRTYEQYF. The CDR3 DNA sequence: TGTGCCAGCACCCTGAGAACTAGCGGGAGAACCTACGAGCAGTACTTC.

This clonotype was observed a handful of times. The chain recombines TRBV11-2 with TRBJ2-7; D is perhaps TRBD1 or TRBD2 (5 bases each). Trimming shortened V by 1 base and J by 2 bases, and 12 bases separated the two germline ends. CDR1 is SGHAT, CDR2 FQNNGV, per germline. This CDR3 has 15 residues. Here the CDR3 DNA reads TGTGCCAGCAGCTTAGGGCAGGGAGTCCCCTACGAGCAGTACTTC. It codes for CASSLGQGVPYEQYF.

The chain couples TRBV10-3 to TRBJ2-3, with TRBD2 identical over 11 bases. Germline V lookup: CDR1 ENHRY, CDR2 SYGVKD. The CDR3 contains 15 residues. V lost 7 bases and J lost 3; bases outside the gene matches: 6. The CDR3 loop reads CAINRLAGGTDTQYF. The CDR3 nucleotides are TGTGCCATCAACCGGCTAGCGGGGGGAACAGATACGCAGTATTTT.

The chain is built from TRBV6-5 and TRBJ1-1; no reliable D call. CDR3 size: 12 residues. The V gene lost 4 bases and the J gene lost 5 bases, with 8 bases spanning the gap. The germline gives CDR1 MNHEY, CDR2 SVGAGI. This chain's CDR3 is CASSSSWTEAFF. The CDR3 nucleotides read TGTGCCAGCAGTTCCTCATGGACTGAAGCTTTCTTT.

This clonotype was observed a handful of times. This chain joins TRBV2 and TRBJ2-1; maybe TRBD1 (5 bases). The length of the CDR3 is 14 residues. Trimming removed 3 bases at V and 4 bases at J, with 10 bases between. Germline loops: CDR1 SNHLY, CDR2 FYNNEI. For the CDR3, the DNA is TGTGCCAGCAGTGAGCAGGGTATTTACAATGAGCAGTTCTTC. It encodes CASSEQGIYNEQFF.

This clonotype was counted ten times or more. The rearrangement uses TRBV29-1 and TRBJ2-1; the D gene is possibly TRBD2 (5 bases). This CDR3 has 13 amino acids. V lost 4 bases to trimming and J lost 8 bases, with 15 bases between them. Per the germline V gene, CDR1 is SQVTM and CDR2 is ANQGSEA. CDR3 region: CSVGEGSGDEQFF. Written as DNA, the CDR3 is TGCAGCGTTGGCGAAGGTTCCGGGGATGAGCAGTTCTTC.